These 22 T cell receptor beta chains came from one sample sequenced in a study of multiple sclerosis patients with progressive multifocal leukoencephalopathy. Repertoires were generated with immunoSEQ multiplex PCR, while TCRdb's copy carries only in-frame clones and drops some. The top ten clones hold 5.7% of a sample with about 31,000 clones, roughly 86% of them seen once. Time point noted: time of PML onset. This material consisted of PBMCs, taken from a patient treated with natalizumab. These receptors originate from a woman in her thirties or forties with progressive multifocal leukoencephalopathy.

The sample holds one count of this clone. V gene TRBV13 combines with J gene TRBJ2-2, with a tentative D call TRBD1 (6 bases). This CDR3 is 16 amino acids long. Germline CDR1 and CDR2: PRHDT and FYEKMQ (reference sequence). Trimming cost V 0 bases and J 3 bases, with 11 bases left between them. The CDR3 DNA sequence: TGTGCCAGCAGCTTAGGAGGGACAACCTACACCGGGGAGCTGTTTTTT. Its translation: CASSLGGTTYTGELFF.

This chain connects TRBV2 to TRBJ1-2; TRBD1 might be the D (5 bases). Germline-derived CDR1 and CDR2 are SNHLY and FYNNEI. This CDR3 comprises 13 residues. Trimming stripped 7 bases from V and 2 bases from J, with 11 bases between. CDR3 sequence (DNA): TGTGCCAGCATCCCCGGGGGGAACTATGGCTACACCTTC. Protein: CASIPGGNYGYTF.

The J gene is TRBJ1-5, the V gene TRBV2, with TRBD1 matching 11 bases. Trimming at V came to 5 bases and at J to 0 bases, leaving 3 bases not matched to a gene. CDR1 and CDR2 from the germline V gene are SNHLY and FYNNEI. The CDR3 contains 16 residues. The CDR3 DNA follows: TGTGCCAGCAGTTGGGACAGGGGGAATAGCAATCAGCCCCAGCATTTT. As protein: CASSWDRGNSNQPQHF.

The chain links TRBV30 to TRBJ2-2; D may be TRBD1 or TRBD2 (5 bases each). This CDR3 spans 13 amino acids. Germline V gene sequence: CDR1 GTSNPN, CDR2 SVGIG (reference sequence). V gave up 6 bases and J gave up 7 bases, with 15 bases separating them. The CDR3 DNA reads TGTGCCTGCAGGACGAGGGGCATCGGGGAGCTGTTTTTT. Translation gives CACRTRGIGELFF.

The count of this clone is one. The J gene is TRBJ1-1, the V gene TRBV7-8; 12 bases are shared with TRBD1. This CDR3 has 16 residues. V gave up 1 base and J gave up 7 bases; unmatched junction bases: 7. Looked up from germline, CDR1 is SGHVS and CDR2 is FQNEAQ. CDR3: CASSLGDRGLFFEAFF. CDR3 in DNA: TGTGCCAGCAGCTTAGGGGACAGGGGGCTTTTTTTTGAAGCTTTCTTT.

This CDR3 is CSVESRDGSYEQYF. The DNA of the CDR3 is TGCAGCGTTGAGTCCCGGGACGGGTCCTACGAGCAGTACTTC. V usage is TRBV29-1 and J usage is TRBJ2-7; D may be TRBD1 or TRBD2 (5 bases each). Germline V gene sequence: CDR1 SQVTM, CDR2 ANQGSEA. Trimming removed 3 bases at V and 1 base at J, with 13 bases between. CDR3 length: 14 residues.

The CDR3 DNA reads as TGTGCCAGCAGCAACCAACAGGGGACGAAAGTACCCTATGGCTACACCTTC. Residues: CASSNQQGTKVPYGYTF. The chain uses TRBV21-1 and TRBJ1-2; TRBD1 is the table's D call, not checked against the DNA. TRBV21-1 is a pseudogene segment. The CDR3 loop spans 17 amino acids.

The chain has TRBV30 and TRBJ1-1, with D perhaps matching TRBD1 (6 bases). The length of the CDR3 is 15 residues. Germline-derived CDR1 and CDR2 are GTSNPN and SVGIG (reference sequence). Trimming took 5 bases from V and 1 from J, leaving 17 bases between them. The CDR3 nucleotides read TGTGCCTGGGATCAGGGGTCGTCGTCGAACACTGAAGCTTTCTTT. Protein: CAWDQGSSSNTEAFF.

This clone was seen just once. The chain recombines TRBV7-5 with TRBJ1-1; the table's D call TRBD1 went unverified against the DNA. TRBV7-5 is tagged as a pseudogene. This CDR3 has 15 amino acids. The CDR3 region is CARSLEFTGSNEAFF. The DNA of the CDR3 is TGTGCCAGAAGCTTAGAATTTACAGGCTCCAATGAAGCTTTCTTT.

The genes are TRBV30 and TRBJ2-1; D gene uncertain. Trimming stripped 4 bases from V and 5 bases from J, with 18 bases between. The CDR3 spans 15 residues. The V gene's germline CDR1 is GTSNPN and CDR2 SVGIG (reference sequence). CDR3: CAWMIGTRTHNEQFF. The CDR3 DNA is TGTGCCTGGATGATTGGAACCCGAACCCACAATGAGCAGTTCTTC.

The chain links TRBV5-1 to TRBJ2-1, with 7 bases matching TRBD2. Per germline, CDR1 SGHRS and CDR2 YFSETQ. V shed 0 bases, J shed 5 bases, and the junction held 5 bases outside the gene matches. The CDR3 totals 15 residues. This chain's CDR3 is CASSLVGTTDNEQFF. CDR3 nucleotides: TGCGCCAGCAGCTTGGTTGGGACTACAGACAATGAGCAGTTCTTC.

The chain combines TRBV28 with TRBJ2-3; D not certain. With 3 bases removed from V and 6 bases from J, the gap between germline ends came to 4 bases. The CDR3 contains 11 residues. CDR1 MDHEN and CDR2 SYDVKM come from the germline V gene. CDR3 protein: CASSFLDTQYF. The CDR3 bases are TGTGCCAGCAGTTTTCTGGATACGCAGTATTTT. Full variable domain (outside the CDR3, taken from reference TRBV28 and TRBJ2-3): DVKVTQSSRYLVKRTGEKVFLECVQDMDHENMFWYRQDPGLGLRLIYFSYDVKMKEKGDIPEGYSVSREKKERFSLILESASTNQTSMYLCASSFLDTQYFGPGTRLTVL.

The chain is built from TRBV30 and TRBJ1-6, with D maybe TRBD1 (6 bases). The CDR3 runs to 17 residues. V shed 1 base and J shed 2 bases, with 15 bases lying between them. In germline, CDR1 is GTSNPN, CDR2 SVGIG (reference sequence). Here the CDR3 reads CAWSGGGAVTYNSPLHF. CDR3 nucleotide sequence: TGTGCCTGGAGTGGAGGGGGGGCGGTCACCTATAATTCACCCCTCCACTTT.

The V call is TRBV14, the J call TRBJ2-3; D may be TRBD2 (6 bases). V was pared by 6 bases and J by 4 bases, with 32 bases between. CDR1 and CDR2 from the germline V gene are SGHDN and FVKESK. The CDR3 has 20 residues. For the CDR3, the DNA is TGTGCCAGCAGTCACAAGCCGGGTTTTTTGAGTAGCGGTATCTCAGATACGCAGTATTTT. Its translation: CASSHKPGFLSSGISDTQYF.

The chain combines TRBV2 with TRBJ1-2; no clear D gene. The V gene's germline CDR1 is SNHLY and CDR2 FYNNEI. The ends were cut back, 10 bases at V and 2 bases at J, with 17 bases in the middle. This CDR3 is 14 amino acids long. The CDR3 bases are TGTGCCACCGTGCCCGAGACGGTGAACTATGGCTACACCTTC. This sequence encodes CATVPETVNYGYTF.

The V and J genes are TRBV29-1 and TRBJ2-2, with 8 positions matching TRBD2. V lost 7 bases, J lost 0 bases, and 4 bases stayed unmatched. This CDR3 contains 14 residues. CDR1 SQVTM and CDR2 ANQGSEA come from the germline V gene. This chain's CDR3 is CSAHSGANTGELFF. Written as DNA, the CDR3 is TGCAGCGCCCATAGCGGGGCGAACACCGGGGAGCTGTTTTTT.

The chain has TRBV6-5 and TRBJ1-5, with TRBD1 identical over 9 bases. Germline V lookup: CDR1 MNHEY, CDR2 SVGAGI. V lost 6 bases, J lost 7 bases, and 7 bases stayed unmatched. CDR3 size: 14 residues. Written as DNA, the CDR3 is TGTGCCAGCAGCTCTGGACAGGGGAGCCAGCCCCAGCATTTT. It is translated as CASSSGQGSQPQHF.

The gene calls are TRBV4-3 and TRBJ2-7, with 11 bases lining up with TRBD2. The germline V gene encodes CDR1 LGHNA and CDR2 YSLEER. Trimming at V came to 0 bases and at J to 9 bases, leaving 7 bases not matched to a gene. The CDR3 has 15 residues. The CDR3 sequence: CASSQDITSGSVQYF. The CDR3 nucleotides are TGCGCCAGCAGCCAAGATATAACTAGCGGGAGTGTGCAGTACTTC.

The chain employs TRBV14 and TRBJ1-2; a possible D gene is TRBD1 (5 bases). Trimming took off 4 bases at V and 4 bases at J, with 10 bases between the two ends. This CDR3 spans 13 amino acids. The germline CDR1 and CDR2 sequences are SGHDN and FVKESK. The CDR3: CASSLGGPYGYTF. The DNA for the CDR3 is TGTGCCAGCAGCCTCGGGGGACCCTATGGCTACACCTTC.

This clone was observed once. The chain links TRBV5-1 to TRBJ1-1, with 7 bases aligning to TRBD1. After removal of 2 bases from V and 1 base from J, the junction contained 8 bases not matched to a gene. Germline V gene data show CDR1 as SGHRS and CDR2 as YFSETQ. This CDR3 contains 16 residues. This CDR3 is CASSFGGTATNTEAFF. In DNA form, the CDR3 reads TGCGCCAGCAGCTTTGGAGGGACAGCGACGAACACTGAAGCTTTCTTT.

This clone appeared a single time. The chain is built from TRBV18 and TRBJ2-2, with D possibly TRBD2 on 6 matching bases. V gave up 2 bases and J gave up 7 bases, with 23 bases separating them. The CDR3 contains 18 residues. Germline CDR1 KGHSH, CDR2 LQKENI. CDR3 sequence: CASSPLRLNGTRIGELFF. In nucleotides, the CDR3 is TGTGCCAGCTCACCATTAAGACTGAACGGGACTCGAATCGGGGAGCTGTTTTTT.

The V call is TRBV7-9, the J call TRBJ2-1; tentative D call: TRBD1 (6 bases). The CDR3 has 12 residues. Germline V gives CDR1 SEHNR, CDR2 FQNEAQ (reference sequence). Trimming stripped 6 bases from V and 6 bases from J, with 9 bases between. In nucleotides, the CDR3 is TGTGCCAGCAGTCAACAGGGCAATGAGCAGTTCTTC. It is translated as CASSQQGNEQFF.